This T cell receptor beta chain was sequenced for a study of T cells after yellow fever vaccination (dated by TCRdb to the late 2010s). Broadly, across the study: The SMART-Seq v4 Ultra Low Input RNA kit was used to prepare libraries from fractions with low cell numbers. Blood was collected at multiple timepoints before and after primary and secondary immunization, and bulk PBMC replicates and cell subsets were isolated. To follow T-cell clones before and after primary and booster YFV17D yellow fever vaccination, bulk TCR alpha and beta repertoires were sequenced over time. Two healthy male donors, one aged 18 to 30 and one aged 30 to 40 years, made up the cohort.

At the junction V is shortened by 3 bases and J by 2 bases; bases outside the gene matches: 9. The cysteine opens and the phenylalanine closes a CDR3 of 17 amino acids. The CDR3 DNA has 51 bases and is translated from base 1. CDR1 and CDR2, looked up from the germline V gene, are SGHRS and YFSETQ. Read against the paper, the sample's treatment or condition label means: live attenuated yellow fever vaccine strain. PBMCs were isolated from peripheral blood using a standard Ficoll-Paque protocol. Dynabeads CD4 and CD8 positive selection kits were used to isolate the CD4 and CD8 T-cell fractions. TriZol was used to extract RNA from bulk PBMCs, CD4 and CD8 fractions, and dextramer-positive and dextramer-negative fractions. Study-wide findings and limitations: Only a couple of donors were included in the study, so the extent to which the findings can be generalized is limited. FACS-sorted repertoires could contain abundant contaminating clonotypes from the bulk population, so computational filtering was required. A small share of clonotypes occurred in both CD4 and CD8 compartments, likely arising from convergent recombination. The secondary T-cell response was weaker than the primary response but faster, peaking on day 5 instead of day 15. Most clones expanded after primary vaccination were re-detected after the booster (96% of CD4 and 88% of CD8), suggesting broad memory maintenance.

This clonotype was counted only a few times. The clone's antigen remains unknown. Base-call qualities are not available, and no considerably larger clone is one nucleotide away. Sequencing was performed on an Illumina NovaSeq 6000. TCR cDNA was synthesized by 5'RACE template switching, which introduced a universal primer site and unique molecular identifiers. Priming for cDNA synthesis came from both the TCR alpha and TCR beta constant segments. Libraries were amplified in two PCR steps, with sample barcodes and sequencing adapters added in the second step. Sequencing of the libraries was done on either Illumina HiSeq 2500 (2x100 bp) or NovaSeq (2x150 bp). Per the source publication's procedure: Reads were demultiplexed and collapsed into UMI consensus sequences with MIGEC, and V(D)J alignment was performed with MiXCR. Vaccine-responding clonotypes were identified with edgeR using replicate PBMC samples, with FDR below 0.01 and a log2 fold change above 5 up to day 15 being required. Bulk clonotypes were assigned CD4 or CD8 identity according to which sequenced CD4 or CD8 repertoire held them at higher abundance. The public reads were reanalyzed by TCRdb: fastp trimming at Q25, MiXCR alignment, in-frame beta chains only. Rows merge per CDR3 protein into single entries with the most common DNA and genes. The V and J calls follow TCRdb's processing rather than the paper's. The sample table contains more than 300,000 distinct CDR3 sequences; only one count was recorded for around 10% of them. The biggest ten clones account for approximately 3.3% of the sample.

The sequence came from a man aged 18 to 35 who received the YFV17D yellow fever vaccine. This receptor chain uses TRBV5-1 and TRBJ2-3, with 10 middle bases fitting TRBD1. This specimen consisted of CD4+ T cells sorted from PBMCs, obtained 45 days after the yellow fever booster vaccination. The nucleotide sequence is given as TGCGCCAGCAGCTACCCCCGGGACAGGGGCCTCACAGATACGCAGTATTTT. This is translated as CASSYPRDRGLTDTQYF.